The sequence of this T cell receptor beta chain was determined in a study of T cell changes during pregnancy in multiple sclerosis. Measured with immunoSEQ multiplex PCR; TCRdb has only the in-frame clones, and not every one. Of roughly 75,000 clones listed, just over 90% are singletons. The sequencing here drew on peripheral blood, taken after pregnancy. This TCR was recovered from a female donor in good health, enrolled as a control in a pregnancy study.

The CDR3 sequence: CASSPEQETPSYEQYF. For the CDR3, the DNA is TGTGCCAGCAGTCCCGAACAAGAGACACCCTCCTACGAGCAGTACTTC. The rearrangement joins TRBV28 to TRBJ2-7; D gene ambiguous. V lost 5 bases to trimming and J lost 0 bases, with 17 bases between them. In germline, CDR1 is MDHEN, CDR2 SYDVKM. CDR3 size: 16 residues.